The 15 T cell receptor beta chains given below trace back to one sample, sequenced in a study of blood T cell repertoires in COVID-19. Data came from immunoSEQ multiplex PCR; TCRdb stores just in-frame clones and leaves some out. The sample has around 200,000 clones, around 79% seen once. The sequencing input was peripheral blood. These TCRs come from a man in his fifties or sixties who had recovered from COVID-19.

The V and J genes are TRBV6-2 or TRBV6-3 and TRBJ2-7, with 9 bases identical to TRBD2. J gave up 2 bases and V 5 bases, and 1 base lay outside the gene matches. The CDR3 is made up of 13 amino acids. Germline V gene sequence: CDR1 MNHEY, CDR2 SVGEGT. CDR3 DNA sequence: TGTGCCAGCAGTAGACTAGCGGCCTACGAGCAGTACTTC. This translates into CASSRLAAYEQYF.

The V gene is TRBV3-1 (or the pseudogene TRBV3-2), the J gene TRBJ2-5, with D possibly TRBD2 on 5 matching bases. The CDR3 runs 14 residues. CDR1 LGHDT and CDR2 YNNKEL come from the germline V gene (reference sequence). V was trimmed by 6 bases and J by 2 bases, leaving 13 bases between them. The CDR3 sequence is CASSRNRGQETQYF. CDR3 in DNA: TGTGCCAGCAGTCGCAACCGGGGTCAAGAGACCCAGTACTTC.

This chain joins TRBV30 and TRBJ2-7, with a weak D call TRBD1 (5 bases). CDR1 GTSNPN and CDR2 SVGIG come from the germline V gene (reference sequence). The ends were cut back, 2 bases at V and 7 bases at J, with 15 bases in the middle. This CDR3 spans 13 amino acids. The CDR3: CAWSKGQGGEQYF. CDR3 nucleotides: TGTGCCTGGAGTAAGGGGCAGGGTGGAGAGCAGTACTTC. The whole variable domain, remainder taken from reference TRBV30 and TRBJ2-7, is SQTIHQWPATLVQPVGSPLSLECTVEGTSNPNLYWYRQAAGRGLQLLFYSVGIGQISSEVPQNLSASRPQDRQFILSSKKLLLSDSGFYLCAWSKGQGGEQYFGPGTRLTVT.

The chain combines TRBV19 with TRBJ2-7, with D perhaps matching TRBD2 (5 bases). This CDR3 region has 13 residues. Germline V CDR1 and CDR2: LNHDA, SQIVND (reference sequence). V was cut by 6 bases and J by 0 bases, with 9 bases left in between. CDR3 in amino acids: CASRGGLSYEQYF. CDR3 DNA: TGTGCCAGTAGGGGCGGACTCTCCTACGAGCAGTACTTC.

The rearrangement links TRBV5-1 to TRBJ1-2, with no clear D. Germline V lookup: CDR1 SGHRS, CDR2 YFSETQ. This CDR3 region has 15 residues. The V gene lost 0 bases and the J gene lost 0 bases, with 9 bases spanning the gap. The CDR3 is CASSLDSTPNYGYTF. The CDR3 nucleotides read TGCGCCAGCAGCTTGGACTCGACACCTAACTATGGCTACACCTTC. Combining the CDR3 with reference TRBV5-1 and TRBJ1-2 gives the whole variable domain KAGVTQTPRYLIKTRGQQVTLSCSPISGHRSVSWYQQTPGQGLQFLFEYFSETQRNKGNFPGRFSGRQFSNSRSEMNVSTLELGDSALYLCASSLDSTPNYGYTFGSGTRLTVV.

This clone was observed a few times. This chain joins TRBV21-1 and TRBJ2-7; TRBD1, the D gene given by the table, was not confirmed from the DNA. TRBV21-1 is listed as a pseudogene. The CDR3 has 18 residues. CDR3: CASSKKKADRLNSYEQYF. Written as DNA, the CDR3 is TGTGCCAGCAGCAAAAAAAAAGCGGACAGGCTTAATAGCTACGAGCAGTACTTC.

The J gene is TRBJ1-3, the V gene TRBV6-5, with D perhaps matching TRBD1 (5 bases). Trimming removed 8 bases from V and 0 bases from J, with 14 bases in between. Germline V CDR1 and CDR2: MNHEY, SVGAGI. CDR3 length: 15 amino acids. CDR3 loop: CASAGTIVSGNTIYF. The DNA for the CDR3 is TGTGCCAGCGCCGGGACTATCGTCTCTGGAAACACCATATATTTT.

The chain employs TRBV11-2 and TRBJ2-2; D is uncertain. V was clipped by 6 bases and J by 1 base, with 6 bases between them. From germline, CDR1 is SGHAT and CDR2 FQNNGV. This CDR3 has 13 residues. CDR3 nucleotide sequence: TGTGCCAGCAGTCTCCGGAACACCGGGGAGCTGTTTTTT. Translating gives CASSLRNTGELFF. The full variable domain, its missing parts supplied by reference TRBV11-2 and TRBJ2-2, is EAGVAQSPRYKIIEKRQSVAFWCNPISGHATLYWYQQILGQGPKLLIQFQNNGVVDDSQLPKDRFSAERLKGVDSTLKIQPAKLEDSAVYLCASSLRNTGELFFGEGSRLTVL.

This rearrangement joins TRBV6-2 or TRBV6-3 to TRBJ2-1, with 8 bases matching TRBD2. CDR3 size: 18 residues. Germline lookup yields CDR1 MNHEY and CDR2 SVGEGT. Trimming removed 4 bases from V and 4 bases from J; junction bases left unmatched: 15. This CDR3 is CASSSPGISGKKYNEQFF. As DNA, the CDR3 is TGTGCCAGCAGTTCCCCGGGTATTAGCGGGAAAAAATACAATGAGCAGTTCTTC.

The table lists this clone with a few counts. The chain combines TRBV29-1 with TRBJ1-1, with unresolved D. Trimming cost V 4 bases and J 5 bases, with 11 bases left between them. The CDR3 contains 12 residues. CDR1 and CDR2 from the germline V gene are SQVTM and ANQGSEA. The CDR3 bases are TGCAGCGTTGGCGGTACACAAACTGAAGCTTTCTTT. Translated: CSVGGTQTEAFF.

V usage is TRBV10-1 and J usage is TRBJ1-1; no definite D call. Germline V CDR1 and CDR2: WNHNN, SYGVQD (reference sequence). The CDR3 contains 13 residues. The V end was cut by 3 bases, the J end by 1 base, with 6 bases between. The DNA of the CDR3 is TGCGCCAGCAGTGAATCAGAGAACACTGAAGCTTTCTTT. It encodes CASSESENTEAFF.

This clone was observed a few times. V is TRBV5-1 and J is TRBJ2-3; D is possibly TRBD2 (6 bases). The length of the CDR3 is 15 residues. V lost 7 bases, J lost 0 bases, and 15 bases lay in between. Per the germline V gene, CDR1 is SGHRS and CDR2 is YFSETQ. CDR3 sequence reads: CASGLGGTSTDTQYF. For the CDR3, the DNA is TGCGCCAGCGGACTTGGGGGGACCAGCACAGATACGCAGTATTTT.

The rearrangement links TRBV12-3 or TRBV12-4 to TRBJ1-2, with D tentatively TRBD1 (5 bases). V lost 3 bases and J 6 bases, leaving 8 bases between the germline ends. CDR3 size: 12 residues. The CDR3 reads CASSFRGNGYTF. The CDR3 region has the DNA TGTGCCAGCAGTTTTCGGGGGAATGGCTACACCTTC.

The J gene is TRBJ1-6, the V gene TRBV5-6, with D possibly matching TRBD1 (6 bases). The germline V gene has CDR1 SGHDT and CDR2 YYEEEE. V lost 4 bases, J lost 10 bases, and 15 bases lay in between. The CDR3 loop spans 14 amino acids. The CDR3 sequence: CASSPQGRNSPLHF. The CDR3 region has the DNA TGTGCCAGCAGCCCACAGGGAAGGAACTCACCCCTCCACTTT.

The chain employs TRBV19 and TRBJ1-5; D ambiguous. The CDR3 contains 13 residues. Looked up from germline, CDR1 is LNHDA and CDR2 is SQIVND (reference sequence). The V and J ends lost 5 bases and 3 bases respectively, with 8 bases between them. Written as DNA, the CDR3 is TGTGCCAGTAGTTCCGGGATCAATCAGCCCCAGCATTTT. Residues: CASSSGINQPQHF.